The 8 T cell receptor beta chains reported below all come from one sample, sequenced in a study of T cell responses to AZD1222 COVID-19 vaccine. Produced via immunoSEQ multiplex PCR; TCRdb's table is partial and in-frame only. In the table there are under 35,000 clones, approximately 87% of which are singletons. The material was peripheral blood, obtained 28 days after the second AZD1222 dose. The receptor source for this set is an adult who received the AZD1222 COVID-19 vaccine.

The chain's CDR3 is CSASVQVNGYTF. Here the CDR3 DNA reads TGCAGTGCTAGTGTACAGGTCAATGGCTACACCTTC. The chain recombines TRBV20-1 with TRBJ1-2; D is perhaps TRBD1 (5 bases). Between the trimmed V and J ends, which lost 3 bases and 6 bases, there was a span of 11 bases. Germline V gene sequence: CDR1 DFQATT, CDR2 SNEGSKA (reference sequence). The CDR3 is 12 residues long.

The chain combines TRBV12-3 or TRBV12-4 with TRBJ2-7, with 7 nucleotides matching TRBD1. V lost 3 bases and J lost 3; bases outside the gene matches: 2. This CDR3 has 13 amino acids. CDR3 sequence: CASSLGDSYEQYF. The DNA of the CDR3 is TGTGCCAGCAGTTTGGGGGACAGCTACGAGCAGTACTTC.

The CDR3 bases are TGTGCCAGCAAACAGGGGGCGCGAATCTCAGTCGATTCACCCCTCCACTTT. Translated, it gives CASKQGARISVDSPLHF. The rearrangement links TRBV7-2 to TRBJ1-6, with 9 bases fitting TRBD1. Per the germline V gene, CDR1 is SGHTA and CDR2 is FQGNSA. There are 17 residues in the CDR3. Losses at the gene ends were 7 bases for V and 8 bases for J; bases not matched to a gene: 15. Full variable domain (missing parts from reference TRBV7-2 and TRBJ1-6): GAGVSQSPSNKVTEKGKDVELRCDPISGHTALYWYRQSLGQGLEFLIYFQGNSAPDKSGLPSDRFSAERTGGSVSTLTIQRTQQEDSAVYLCASKQGARISVDSPLHFGNGTRLTVT.

The chain employs TRBV4-3 and TRBJ1-3; TRBD1 aligns across 9 bases. This CDR3 has 19 amino acids. V lost 3 bases to trimming and J lost 2 bases; unmatched junction nucleotides: 14. Germline loops: CDR1 LGHNA, CDR2 YSLEER. The CDR3 coding sequence is TGCGCCAGCAGCCACCCAAAGGCCTCGGGACAGGGTGCTGGAAACACCATATATTTT. Protein sequence: CASSHPKASGQGAGNTIYF.

The chain combines TRBV29-1 with TRBJ1-2, with D possibly TRBD1 on 5 matching bases. The germline CDR1 and CDR2 sequences are SQVTM and ANQGSEA. CDR3 length: 14 residues. V dropped 7 bases and J dropped 4 bases, with 19 bases sitting between them. CDR3 loop: CSATKTGGAYGYTF. DNA for the CDR3: TGCAGCGCTACCAAAACAGGAGGTGCCTATGGCTACACCTTC.

J is TRBJ1-2 and V is TRBV6-5; no reliable D call. V lost 0 bases, J lost 4 bases, and 9 bases lay in between. Germline values: CDR1 MNHEY, CDR2 SVGAGI. This CDR3 has 14 residues. The CDR3 reads CASSYSGRSYGYTF. CDR3 bases: TGTGCCAGCAGTTACTCGGGCCGGTCCTATGGCTACACCTTC.

This clone occurred once. This chain links TRBV28 with TRBJ2-7, with 8 bases fitting TRBD2. Germline CDR1 reads MDHEN; CDR2 reads SYDVKM. Trimming took 2 bases from V and 4 from J; bases not matched to a gene: 4. This CDR3 has 14 amino acids. CDR3 DNA: TGTGCCAGCAGTTTAATCGGGGGGGTTTACGAGCAGTACTTC. Its protein is CASSLIGGVYEQYF.

This chain joins TRBV3-1 (or the pseudogene TRBV3-2) and TRBJ2-7; no definite D call. CDR1 is LGHDT, CDR2 YNNKEL, per germline (reference sequence). This CDR3 spans 12 amino acids. V was trimmed by 4 bases and J by 4 bases, leaving 8 bases between them. The CDR3 loop is CASSRLEYEQYF. The CDR3 DNA follows: TGTGCCAGCAGCCGGTTAGAGTACGAGCAGTACTTC.